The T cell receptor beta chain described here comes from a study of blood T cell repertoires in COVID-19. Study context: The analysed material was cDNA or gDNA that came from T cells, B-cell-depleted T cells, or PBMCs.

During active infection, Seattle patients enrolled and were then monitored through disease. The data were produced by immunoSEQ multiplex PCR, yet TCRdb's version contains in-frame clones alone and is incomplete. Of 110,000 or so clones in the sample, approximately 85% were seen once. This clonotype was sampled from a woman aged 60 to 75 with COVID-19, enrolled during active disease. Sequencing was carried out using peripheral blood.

CDR3 in amino acids: CASSLSPAGGYGYTF. DNA for the CDR3: TGTGCCAGCAGTTTATCTCCCGCAGGGGGCTATGGCTACACCTTC. V is TRBV27 and J is TRBJ1-2; TRBD1 aligns across 7 bases. Germline assignment: CDR1 MNHEY and CDR2 SMNVEV (reference sequence). V lost 0 bases to trimming and J lost 4 bases; unmatched junction nucleotides: 5. The CDR3 has 15 amino acids.